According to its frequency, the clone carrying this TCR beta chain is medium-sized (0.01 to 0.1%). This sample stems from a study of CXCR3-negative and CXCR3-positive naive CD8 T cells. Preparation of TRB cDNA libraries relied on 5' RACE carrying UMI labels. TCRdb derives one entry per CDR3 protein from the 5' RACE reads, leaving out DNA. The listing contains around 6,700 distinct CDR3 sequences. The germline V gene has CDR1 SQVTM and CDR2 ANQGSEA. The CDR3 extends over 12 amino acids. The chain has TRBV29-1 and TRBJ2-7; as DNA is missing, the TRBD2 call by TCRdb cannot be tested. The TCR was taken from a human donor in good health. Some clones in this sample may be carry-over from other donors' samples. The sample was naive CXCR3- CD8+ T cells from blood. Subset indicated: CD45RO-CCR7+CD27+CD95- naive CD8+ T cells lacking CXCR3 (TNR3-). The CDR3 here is CSVGDYTYEQYF.